This record concerns one T cell receptor beta chain sequence. Its antigen is still unknown. These data are taken from a study of T cell repertoires in cytomegalovirus infection. Looking at the study overall: Public TCR beta signatures indicated both CMV infection and matching HLA type.

This CDR3 has 15 amino acids. Germline CDR1 is MNHEY and CDR2 is SVGAGI. Between the trimmed V and J ends, which lost 0 bases and 4 bases, there was a span of 13 bases. From the reads, TCRdb called clonotypes with MiXCR, one entry per CDR3 protein. This table has about 160,000 distinct CDR3 sequences, less than 25% appearing once. The input for sequencing was CD8+ T cells from cultured PBMCs, taken from culture after CMV antigen stimulation. The TCR comes from a human donor in good health (CMV status not recorded). Some clones in this sample may be carry-over from other donors' samples. The V call is TRBV6-5, the J call TRBJ2-7; D tentatively reads TRBD1 or TRBD2 (5 bases each). CDR3 in DNA: TGTGCCAGCAGTTACTCGGAGTTGGGGGAATACGAGCAGTACTTC. Protein product: CASSYSELGEYEQYF.